These 19 T cell receptor beta chains were sequenced from one sample in a study of shared clonotypes between healthy human individuals (dated by TCRdb to 2018 to 2020). To prepare the library, the immunoSEQ multiplex PCR assay was applied. What TCRdb holds here is the immuneACCESS table cut down to in-frame rearrangements. Part of the clones is not present; checked against another copy, under half of the missing clones reflect an unresolved V gene, and the others are unexplained. This sample holds more than 1 million clones; approximately 78% were observed only once. 0.52% of the sample rests with the top ten. The sample was memory CD4+ T cells from PBMCs. The intended sense of this specimen's cell subset or site label: CD45RA-negative fraction. Source of these receptors: a young man in good health. Some clones in this sample may be carry-over from other donors' samples.

This clone appeared once. The chain couples TRBV28 to TRBJ1-5; D unresolved. CDR1 and CDR2 from the germline V gene are MDHEN and SYDVKM. Trimming removed 2 bases from V and 4 bases from J, with 9 bases in between. This CDR3 is built from 14 residues. In DNA form, the CDR3 reads TGTGCCAGCAGTTTAGTGGCAGCTAATCAGCCCCAGCATTTT. Translating it yields CASSLVAANQPQHF. The full variable domain, with the rest looked up from reference TRBV28 and TRBJ1-5, is DVKVTQSSRYLVKRTGEKVFLECVQDMDHENMFWYRQDPGLGLRLIYFSYDVKMKEKGDIPEGYSVSREKKERFSLILESASTNQTSMYLCASSLVAANQPQHFGDGTRLSIL.

The gene calls are TRBV19 and TRBJ1-5, with D unresolved. This CDR3 has 15 amino acids. Trimming left V 6 bases short and J 3 bases short, with 15 bases between. Germline V gives CDR1 LNHDA, CDR2 SQIVND (reference sequence). This CDR3 reads CASRPSARINQPQHF. The CDR3 region has the DNA TGTGCCAGTAGACCCTCAGCCCGTATCAATCAGCCCCAGCATTTT.

The gene calls are TRBV5-5 and TRBJ2-7; TRBD1 matches at 9 bases. The CDR3 contains 15 residues. Germline V gene data show CDR1 as SGHKS and CDR2 as YYEKEE (reference sequence). V dropped 4 bases and J dropped 5; count of bases not matched to a gene: 10. In DNA, the CDR3 is TGTGCCAGCAGCAGGTGGGGACAGGGTGGTGACGAGCAGTACTTC. This translates into CASSRWGQGGDEQYF. The variable domain in full, with the rest retrieved from reference TRBV5-5 and TRBJ2-7, is DAGVTQSPTHLIKTRGQQVTLRCSPISGHKSVSWYQQVLGQGPQFIFQYYEKEERGRGNFPDRFSARQFPNYSSELNVNALLLGDSALYLCASSRWGQGGDEQYFGPGTRLTVT.

Regarding this clone: In the same sample, other DNA sequences code for this CDR3. The V and J genes are TRBV7-3 and TRBJ2-5; D gene unclear. Trimming shortened V by 1 base and J by 5 bases, and 8 bases separated the two germline ends. Germline CDR1 is SGHTA and CDR2 is FQGTGA. This CDR3 has 13 residues. The CDR3: CASSLSPGETQYF. CDR3 sequence (DNA): TGTGCCAGCAGCTTAAGCCCCGGGGAGACCCAGTACTTC.

This rearrangement joins TRBV7-2 to TRBJ1-1; a possible D gene is TRBD1 (5 bases). V was shortened by 2 bases and J by 1 base, with 14 bases between the two germline ends. CDR3 size: 16 residues. Germline CDR1 is SGHTA and CDR2 is FQGNSA. The CDR3 DNA reads as TGTGCCAGCAGCTTAACAGCGGGGCAGGGGAACACTGAAGCTTTCTTT. This translates into CASSLTAGQGNTEAFF.

The chain carries TRBV4-2 and TRBJ2-2, with TRBD2 matching over 10 bases. The length of the CDR3 is 21 residues. The germline CDR1 and CDR2 sequences are LGHNA and YNFKEQ. V dropped 4 bases and J dropped 0; count of bases not matched to a gene: 17. The CDR3 DNA reads TGTGCCAGCAGCCCTAGGGGGGGAGGGCTAGCGGGAGTCGCGAACACCGGGGAGCTGTTTTTT. Translation gives CASSPRGGGLAGVANTGELFF.

Here the CDR3 DNA reads TGTGCCAGTACCACGTACACCGGGGAGCTGTTTTTT. Residues: CASTTYTGELFF. The rearrangement links TRBV19 to TRBJ2-2; D unclear. The CDR3 runs to 12 residues. Trimming removed 7 bases from V and 3 bases from J, with 6 bases in between. Germline values: CDR1 LNHDA, CDR2 SQIVND (reference sequence).

The rearrangement joins TRBV29-1 to TRBJ1-1; D possibly corresponds to TRBD1 (6 bases). V was pared by 7 bases and J by 2 bases, with 11 bases between. CDR1 SQVTM and CDR2 ANQGSEA come from the germline V gene. The CDR3 loop spans 12 amino acids. The CDR3 DNA reads TGCAGCGGCGGGACACCCAACACTGAAGCTTTCTTT. Translated: CSGGTPNTEAFF.

In its sample, this clone was seen a few times. This chain uses TRBV15 with TRBJ1-3; a possible D gene is TRBD1 (6 bases). CDR3 size: 18 residues. Germline loops: CDR1 LNHNV, CDR2 YYDKDF (reference sequence). Between the trimmed V and J ends, which lost 0 bases and 2 bases, there was a span of 17 bases. The CDR3 reads CATSRDLGAGVTGNTIYF. CDR3 bases: TGTGCCACCAGCAGAGATCTGGGGGCAGGGGTAACTGGAAACACCATATATTTT.

As to this clone: The identical CDR3 is also encoded by other nucleotide sequences in the sample. The gene calls are TRBV4-1 and TRBJ1-1; tentative D call: TRBD1 (5 bases). The CDR3 has 14 amino acids. Germline V gene data show CDR1 as MGHRA and CDR2 as YSYEKL. V was shortened by 8 bases and J by 2 bases, with 15 bases between the two germline ends. CDR3 protein: CASPLGGDNTEAFF. The CDR3 coding sequence is TGCGCCAGCCCCCTAGGAGGGGATAACACTGAAGCTTTCTTT.

The chain uses TRBV7-9 and TRBJ1-2; D is possibly TRBD1 (6 bases). The CDR3 has 12 residues. CDR1 is SEHNR, CDR2 FQNEAQ, per germline (reference sequence). Trimming took off 4 bases at V and 5 bases at J, with 8 bases between the two ends. The CDR3: CASSSTGYGYTF. CDR3 nucleotides: TGTGCCAGCAGCTCCACAGGGTATGGCTACACCTTC.

The chain joins TRBV7-9 to TRBJ2-1; TRBD2 matches at 9 bases. The CDR3 length is 15 residues. V trimming: 1 base; J trimming: 7 bases; junction bases outside the gene matches: 5. The germline V gene has CDR1 SEHNR and CDR2 FQNEAQ (reference sequence). This CDR3 is CASSLGASGINEQFF. The CDR3 DNA reads TGTGCCAGCAGCTTAGGCGCTAGCGGGATAAATGAGCAGTTCTTC.

This chain joins TRBV5-5 and TRBJ1-1; D is uncertain. This CDR3 comprises 15 residues. The germline gives CDR1 SGHKS, CDR2 YYEKEE (reference sequence). V was pared by 4 bases and J by 0 bases, with 13 bases between. The CDR3 DNA follows: TGTGCCAGCAGCCCCCTCGCCTACATGAACACTGAAGCTTTCTTT. Translated: CASSPLAYMNTEAFF. The whole variable domain, filled in from reference TRBV5-5 and TRBJ1-1, reads DAGVTQSPTHLIKTRGQQVTLRCSPISGHKSVSWYQQVLGQGPQFIFQYYEKEERGRGNFPDRFSARQFPNYSSELNVNALLLGDSALYLCASSPLAYMNTEAFFGQGTRLTVV.

In regard to this clone: This sample includes further DNA sequences coding for the same CDR3. This chain joins TRBV5-1 and TRBJ2-2; unclear D gene. Trimming pared 0 bases from V and 2 bases from J, leaving 8 bases between. Germline-derived CDR1 and CDR2 are SGHRS and YFSETQ. The length of the CDR3 is 15 residues. The DNA of the CDR3 is TGCGCCAGCAGCTTGGCGGGCAGCAACACCGGGGAGCTGTTTTTT. Encoded protein: CASSLAGSNTGELFF.

J is TRBJ1-6 and V is TRBV30, with D uncertain. The length of the CDR3 is 10 residues. V was trimmed by 3 bases and J by 16 bases, leaving 10 bases between them. From germline, CDR1 is GTSNPN and CDR2 SVGIG (reference sequence). The CDR3 region has the DNA TGTGCCTGGAGCAGTAACATACTCCACTTT. Its protein is CAWSSNILHF.

The table lists this clone with a few counts. This chain uses TRBV7-6 with TRBJ2-5; 7 bases fit TRBD1. The trim removed 5 bases at V and 8 bases at J, leaving 8 bases unmatched. The germline gives CDR1 SGHVS, CDR2 FNYEAQ. This CDR3 has 13 amino acids. CDR3 DNA sequence: TGTGCCAGCAGCATCAGACAGGGCGATACCCAGTACTTC. As protein: CASSIRQGDTQYF.

This clone was detected a few times. The J gene is TRBJ1-5, the V gene TRBV10-3; D unresolved. Trimming took 2 bases from V and 7 from J, leaving 15 bases between them. CDR1 and CDR2 from the germline V gene are ENHRY and SYGVKD. CDR3 length equals 15 residues. CDR3 protein: CAISEEQDGWQPQHF. CDR3 bases: TGTGCCATCAGTGAGGAGCAGGATGGGTGGCAGCCCCAGCATTTT.

This rearrangement joins TRBV19 to TRBJ2-3, with a tentative D call TRBD2 (6 bases). CDR1 and CDR2 from the germline V gene are LNHDA and SQIVND (reference sequence). This CDR3 spans 15 amino acids. Trimming pared 5 bases from V and 2 bases from J, leaving 14 bases between. In DNA form, the CDR3 reads TGTGCCAGTAGTCCAGGGCGGGGTTCCACAGATACGCAGTATTTT. Encoded protein: CASSPGRGSTDTQYF.

The chain joins TRBV11-2 to TRBJ1-1; no reliable D call. Germline CDR1 reads SGHAT; CDR2 reads FQNNGV. Trimming removed 8 bases from V and 3 bases from J, with 13 bases in between. The CDR3 spans 13 residues. The CDR3 is CASGPTSYTEAFF. The CDR3 nucleotides are TGTGCCAGCGGCCCGACTTCATACACTGAAGCTTTCTTT.